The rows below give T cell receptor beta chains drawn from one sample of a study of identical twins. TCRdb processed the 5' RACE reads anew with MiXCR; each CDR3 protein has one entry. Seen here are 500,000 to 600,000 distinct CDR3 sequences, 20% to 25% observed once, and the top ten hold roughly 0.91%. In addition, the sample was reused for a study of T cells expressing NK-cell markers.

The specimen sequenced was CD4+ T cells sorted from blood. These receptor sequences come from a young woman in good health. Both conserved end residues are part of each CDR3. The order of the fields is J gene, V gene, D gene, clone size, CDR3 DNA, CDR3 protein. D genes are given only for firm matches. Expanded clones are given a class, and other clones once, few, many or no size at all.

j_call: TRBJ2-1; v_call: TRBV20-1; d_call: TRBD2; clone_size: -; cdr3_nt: TGCAGTGCTTGGACTAGGTCCGACAATGAGCAGTTCTTC; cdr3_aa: CSAWTRSDNEQFF
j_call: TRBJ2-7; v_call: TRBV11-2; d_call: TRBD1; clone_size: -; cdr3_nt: TGTGCCAGCAGCTTAGTGGGCTCCCTTTGGGACAGGGTACACGAGCAGTACTTC; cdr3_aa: CASSLVGSLWDRVHEQYF
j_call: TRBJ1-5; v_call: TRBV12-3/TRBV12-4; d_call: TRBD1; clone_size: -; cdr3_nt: TGTGCCAGCAGTTTCTTTCCCGGGACAGGGGGTTATCCCCAGCATTTT; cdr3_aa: CASSFFPGTGGYPQHF
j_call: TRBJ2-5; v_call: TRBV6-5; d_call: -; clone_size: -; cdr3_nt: TGTGCCAGCAGTTACTCGGTGTCGGGGGAGACCCAGTACTTC; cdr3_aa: CASSYSVSGETQYF
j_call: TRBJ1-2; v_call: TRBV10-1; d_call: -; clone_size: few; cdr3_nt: TGCGCCAGCAGCCCTACAGAGGATGACGGCTACACCTTC; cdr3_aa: CASSPTEDDGYTF
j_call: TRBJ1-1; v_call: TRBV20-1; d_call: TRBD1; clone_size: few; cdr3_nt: TGCAGTGCTAGAGGACAGGGAAGATGGACTGAAGCTTTCTTT; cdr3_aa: CSARGQGRWTEAFF
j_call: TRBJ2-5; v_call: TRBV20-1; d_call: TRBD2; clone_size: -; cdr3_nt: TGCAGTGCTAGAGCACTAGCGGCCAGGGAATTAGAGACCCAGTACTTC; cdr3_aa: CSARALAARELETQYF
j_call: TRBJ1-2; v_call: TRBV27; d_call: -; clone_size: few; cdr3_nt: TGTGCCAGCAGCACAGGATTCCCCTATGGCTACACCTTC; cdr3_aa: CASSTGFPYGYTF
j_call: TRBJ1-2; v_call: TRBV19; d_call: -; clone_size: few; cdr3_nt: TGTGCCAGTAGTAGGGACATAGGATCTAACTATGGCTACACCTTC; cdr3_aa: CASSRDIGSNYGYTF
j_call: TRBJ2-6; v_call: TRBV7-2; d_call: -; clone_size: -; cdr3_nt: TGTGCCAGCGTCTGGACAGCGTCTAACTCTGGGGCCAACGTCCTGACTTTC; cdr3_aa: CASVWTASNSGANVLTF
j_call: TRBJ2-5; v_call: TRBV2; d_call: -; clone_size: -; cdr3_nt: TGTGCCGGAAAGAGGACAGCACTACAAGAGACCCAGTACTTC; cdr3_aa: CAGKRTALQETQYF
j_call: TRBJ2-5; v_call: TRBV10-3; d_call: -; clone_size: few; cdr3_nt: TGTGCCATCGGGGTTTGGGAGACCCAGTACTTC; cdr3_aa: CAIGVWETQYF
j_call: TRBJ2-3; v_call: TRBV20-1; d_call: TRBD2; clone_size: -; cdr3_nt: TGCAGTACCCGAATAGCGGGGGGACCGGATACGCAGTATTTT; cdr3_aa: CSTRIAGGPDTQYF
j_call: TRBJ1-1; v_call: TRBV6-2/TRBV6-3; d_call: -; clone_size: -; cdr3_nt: TGTGCCAGCAACGAGGGATTCTCTGAAGCTTTCTTT; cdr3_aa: CASNEGFSEAFF
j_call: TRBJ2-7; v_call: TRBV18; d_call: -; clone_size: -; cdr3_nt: TGTGCCAGCTCACCACCGTTAGGGGAGCAGTACTTC; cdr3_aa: CASSPPLGEQYF
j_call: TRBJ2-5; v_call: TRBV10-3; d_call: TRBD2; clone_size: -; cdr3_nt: TGTGCCATCAGTGAGTCAAGCGGGGGGGTTCAGTACGGAGAGACCCAGTACTTC; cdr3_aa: CAISESSGGVQYGETQYF
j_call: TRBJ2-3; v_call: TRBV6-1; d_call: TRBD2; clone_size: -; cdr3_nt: TGTGCCAGCAGTCCCCGGACTAGCGGGCCCGCCACAGATACGCAGTATTTT; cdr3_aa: CASSPRTSGPATDTQYF